One and the same sample provided the 16 T cell receptor beta chains below, sequenced in a study of T cells after yellow fever vaccination (dated by TCRdb to between 2019 and 2020). The sample's treatment or condition label, in plain terms: live attenuated yellow fever vaccine strain. Library preparation was by 5' RACE. Sequencing relied on an Illumina NovaSeq 6000. Starting from the raw public reads, TCRdb applied fastp trimming at Q25, assembled clones with MiXCR and retained in-frame beta chains. For every CDR3 protein sequence, its rows merge into one entry that carries the most common genes and DNA. The sample yields more than 95,000 distinct CDR3 sequences; over 8% were counted once. Roughly 40% of the sample is in the top ten clones. This material consisted of CD8+ T cells sorted from PBMCs, taken on the day of the yellow fever booster vaccination. The receptors here all came from a man younger than 35 who received the YFV17D yellow fever vaccine.

In this sample, this clonotype turned up a few times. As DNA, the CDR3 is TGTGCCAGCAGGGTCCTGGGACAGGGGGCTGTTGAGCAGTTCTTC. This codes for CASRVLGQGAVEQFF. The chain has TRBV6-5 and TRBJ2-1, with TRBD1 matching 12 bases. Germline CDR1 is MNHEY and CDR2 is SVGAGI. The CDR3 runs to 15 residues. V trimming: 6 bases; J trimming: 9 bases; junction bases outside the gene matches: 9.

This clonotype has a handful of counts. The chain combines TRBV6-2 or TRBV6-3 with TRBJ1-1, with no clear D. Trimming took 7 bases from V and 3 from J, leaving 12 bases between them. The germline V gene has CDR1 MNHEY and CDR2 SVGEGT. The CDR3 is made up of 13 amino acids. The CDR3 DNA follows: TGTGCCAGCACGTCTAAGCTCCACACTGAAGCTTTCTTT. It codes for CASTSKLHTEAFF.

This chain uses TRBV7-9 with TRBJ2-1; no definite D call. This CDR3 region has 15 residues. Germline CDR1 and CDR2: SEHNR and FQNEAQ (reference sequence). V lost 6 bases to trimming and J lost 4 bases, with 16 bases between them. DNA for the CDR3: TGTGCCAGCAGTCATAGGTACCAGGCTTACAATGAGCAGTTCTTC. As protein: CASSHRYQAYNEQFF. Drawing the rest from reference TRBV7-9 and TRBJ2-1, the complete variable domain is DTGVSQNPRHKITKRGQNVTFRCDPISEHNRLYWYRQTLGQGPEFLTYFQNEAQLEKSRLLSDRFSAERPKGSFSTLEIQRTEQGDSAMYLCASSHRYQAYNEQFFGPGTRLTVL.

There are a few counts of this clonotype. The V and J genes are TRBV7-2 and TRBJ2-1; TRBD1 aligns across 8 bases. This CDR3 has 14 amino acids. The germline V gene has CDR1 SGHTA and CDR2 FQGNSA. The V segment lost 6 bases and the J segment 8 bases; nucleotides outside the gene matches: 9. CDR3 DNA sequence: TGTGCCAGCAGTTTTACAGCAGGGGGCTATGAGCAGTTCTTC. Translation gives CASSFTAGGYEQFF.

There are many counts of this clonotype. The chain has TRBV7-8 and TRBJ2-1; 7 positions match TRBD1. Germline values: CDR1 SGHVS, CDR2 FQNEAQ. The ends lost 6 bases at V and 8 bases at J; junction bases unmatched: 10. CDR3 length equals 14 residues. As DNA, the CDR3 is TGTGCCAGCAGTTACGGGACAGCCAAGGATGAGCAGTTCTTC. It encodes CASSYGTAKDEQFF.

There are many counts of this clonotype. The chain combines TRBV12-3 or TRBV12-4 with TRBJ2-2; no firm D call. The V end lost 5 bases, the J end lost 4 bases, and 5 bases lay between the germline ends. The CDR3 is 12 residues long. As DNA, the CDR3 is TGTGCCAGCAGTCGATCCACCGGGGAGCTGTTTTTT. Its protein is CASSRSTGELFF.

Only a few counts were recorded for this clonotype. The chain combines TRBV5-1 with TRBJ2-5, with 7 bases matching TRBD2. Germline assignment: CDR1 SGHRS and CDR2 YFSETQ. This CDR3 is 18 amino acids long. Trimming took 0 bases from V and 3 from J; bases not matched to a gene: 14. The DNA of the CDR3 is TGCGCCAGCAGCTTGGCCACTTCCGGCCTAGCGGATAAAGAGACCCAGTACTTC. Its translation: CASSLATSGLADKETQYF.

The chain employs TRBV7-9 and TRBJ2-5, with 11 bases lining up with TRBD2. Germline values: CDR1 SEHNR, CDR2 FQNEAQ (reference sequence). J gave up 1 base and V 5 bases, and 6 bases lay outside the gene matches. The CDR3 sequence is 16 residues long. The CDR3 is CASSPGTSGIQETQYF. Here the CDR3 DNA reads TGTGCCAGCAGCCCGGGGACTAGCGGTATCCAAGAGACCCAGTACTTC.

This rearrangement joins TRBV10-3 to TRBJ1-5; 12 nucleotides agree with TRBD1. Germline loops: CDR1 ENHRY, CDR2 SYGVKD. This CDR3 spans 15 amino acids. With V trimmed by 4 bases and J by 6 bases, 4 bases remained unmatched. CDR3 coding DNA: TGTGCCATCAGTGCGGGGACAGGGGGCTCTCAGCCCCAGCATTTT. It specifies CAISAGTGGSQPQHF.

This clonotype was counted a few times. The chain carries TRBV3-1 and TRBJ1-4, with D possibly being TRBD1 (5 bases). The V gene lost 0 bases and the J gene lost 8 bases, with 19 bases spanning the gap. CDR1 is LGHDT and CDR2 is YNNKEL in the germline V gene (reference sequence). The CDR3 runs 17 residues. CDR3 loop: CASSQEGTRAVGEKLFF. The DNA for the CDR3 is TGTGCCAGCAGCCAAGAGGGGACTCGGGCAGTTGGGGAAAAACTGTTTTTT.

This clonotype was recorded at least ten times. Sequence at one end of the junction differs from germline and may be a read error. The chain employs TRBV12-3 or TRBV12-4 and TRBJ2-3, with a possible D match to TRBD2 (7 bases). The CDR3 has 13 amino acids. The CDR3: CASSLGGADTQYF. The CDR3 nucleotides are TGTGCCAGCAGCTTAGGGGGGGCAGATACGCAGTATTTT.

This chain links TRBV4-1 with TRBJ1-4; 9 nucleotides agree with TRBD1. Trimming at V came to 1 base and at J to 4 bases, leaving 1 base not matched to a gene. Germline lookup yields CDR1 MGHRA and CDR2 YSYEKL. There are 15 residues in the CDR3. CDR3 protein: CASSQGQGDNEKLFF. DNA of the CDR3: TGCGCCAGCAGCCAAGGACAGGGGGATAATGAAAAACTGTTTTTT.

This clonotype was detected many times. The chain is built from TRBV19 and TRBJ2-7; D is undetermined. The germline V gene has CDR1 LNHDA and CDR2 SQIVND (reference sequence). CDR3 length: 14 amino acids. The V and J ends lost 4 bases and 7 bases respectively, with 17 bases between them. DNA for the CDR3: TGTGCCAGTAGTAGCGGTCTTACAGATAGGGAGCAGTACTTC. Protein: CASSSGLTDREQYF.

This clonotype showed up many times. The J gene is TRBJ2-2, the V gene TRBV4-1; tentatively, D is TRBD1 (6 bases). Deletions cut 3 bases from V and 4 bases from J, with 21 bases between. This CDR3 has 18 amino acids. Germline V gene sequence: CDR1 MGHRA, CDR2 YSYEKL. The CDR3 DNA reads as TGCGCCAGCAGCCAGATGACAGGATTACTCTTAAGCACCGGGGAGCTGTTTTTT. This encodes CASSQMTGLLLSTGELFF.

This clonotype occurred a few times. This chain uses TRBV28 with TRBJ2-7, with D perhaps matching TRBD1 or TRBD2 (5 bases each). V dropped 3 bases and J dropped 3 bases, with 15 bases sitting between them. CDR1 and CDR2 (germline): MDHEN, SYDVKM. This CDR3 is built from 15 residues. The CDR3 loop is CASSLSRVGGYEQYV. DNA for the CDR3: TGTGCCAGCAGTTTGAGCAGGGTCGGAGGCTACGAGCAGTACGTC.

The chain combines TRBV25-1 with TRBJ1-4; D gene ambiguous. There are 10 residues in the CDR3. V lost 9 bases and J lost 5, with 4 bases in between. CDR1 and CDR2 from the germline V gene are MGHDK and SYGVNS. CDR3 in amino acids: CASENEKLFF. The CDR3 nucleotides read TGTGCCAGTGAAAATGAAAAACTGTTTTTT.